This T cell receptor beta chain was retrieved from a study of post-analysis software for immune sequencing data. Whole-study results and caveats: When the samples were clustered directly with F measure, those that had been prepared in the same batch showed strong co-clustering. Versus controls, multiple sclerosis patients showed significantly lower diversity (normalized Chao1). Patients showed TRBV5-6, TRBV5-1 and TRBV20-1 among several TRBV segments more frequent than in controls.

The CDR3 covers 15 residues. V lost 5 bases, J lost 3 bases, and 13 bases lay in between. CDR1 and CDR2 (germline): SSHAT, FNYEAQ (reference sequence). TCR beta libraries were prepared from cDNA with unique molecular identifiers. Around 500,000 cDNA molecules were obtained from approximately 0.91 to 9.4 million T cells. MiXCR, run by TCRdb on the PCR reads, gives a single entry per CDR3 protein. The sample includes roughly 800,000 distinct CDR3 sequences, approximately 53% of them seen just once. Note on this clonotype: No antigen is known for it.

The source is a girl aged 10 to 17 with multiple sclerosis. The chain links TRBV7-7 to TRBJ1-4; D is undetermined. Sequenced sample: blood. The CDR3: CASSETASANEKLFF. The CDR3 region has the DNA TGTGCCAGCAGCGAAACAGCGTCGGCTAATGAAAAACTGTTTTTT.